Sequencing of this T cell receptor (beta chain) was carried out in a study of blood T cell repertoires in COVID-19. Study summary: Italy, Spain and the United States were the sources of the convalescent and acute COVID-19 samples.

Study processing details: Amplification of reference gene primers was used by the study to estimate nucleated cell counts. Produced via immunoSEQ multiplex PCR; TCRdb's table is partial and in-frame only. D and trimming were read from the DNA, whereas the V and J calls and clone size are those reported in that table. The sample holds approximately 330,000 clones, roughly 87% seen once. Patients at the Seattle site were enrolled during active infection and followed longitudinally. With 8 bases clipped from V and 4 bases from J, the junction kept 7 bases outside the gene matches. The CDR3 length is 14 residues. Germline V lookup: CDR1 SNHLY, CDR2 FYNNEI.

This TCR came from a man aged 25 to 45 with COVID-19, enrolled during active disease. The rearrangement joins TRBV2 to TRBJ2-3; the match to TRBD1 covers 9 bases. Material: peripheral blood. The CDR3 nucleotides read TGTGCCAGCGAGGGACAGGGATGGTCAGATACGCAGTATTTT. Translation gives CASEGQGWSDTQYF. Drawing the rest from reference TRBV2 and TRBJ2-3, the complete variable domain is EPEVTQTPSHQVTQMGQEVILRCVPISNHLYFYWYRQILGQKVEFLVSFYNNEISEKSEIFDDQFSVERPDGSNFTLKIRSTKLEDSAMYFCASEGQGWSDTQYFGPGTRLTVL.